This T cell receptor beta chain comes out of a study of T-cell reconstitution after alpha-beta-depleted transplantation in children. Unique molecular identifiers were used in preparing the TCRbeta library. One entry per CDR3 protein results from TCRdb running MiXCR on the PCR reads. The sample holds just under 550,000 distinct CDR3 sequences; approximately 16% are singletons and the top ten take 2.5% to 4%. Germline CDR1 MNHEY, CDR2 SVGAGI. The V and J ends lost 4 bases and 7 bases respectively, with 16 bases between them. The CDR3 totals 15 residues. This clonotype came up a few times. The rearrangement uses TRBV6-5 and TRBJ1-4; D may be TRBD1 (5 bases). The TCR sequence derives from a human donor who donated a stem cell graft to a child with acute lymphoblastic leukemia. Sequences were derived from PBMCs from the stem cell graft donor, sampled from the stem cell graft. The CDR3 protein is CASSSSGRRVEKLFF. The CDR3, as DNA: TGTGCCAGCAGTTCCTCGGGACGGAGGGTTGAAAAACTGTTTTTT.